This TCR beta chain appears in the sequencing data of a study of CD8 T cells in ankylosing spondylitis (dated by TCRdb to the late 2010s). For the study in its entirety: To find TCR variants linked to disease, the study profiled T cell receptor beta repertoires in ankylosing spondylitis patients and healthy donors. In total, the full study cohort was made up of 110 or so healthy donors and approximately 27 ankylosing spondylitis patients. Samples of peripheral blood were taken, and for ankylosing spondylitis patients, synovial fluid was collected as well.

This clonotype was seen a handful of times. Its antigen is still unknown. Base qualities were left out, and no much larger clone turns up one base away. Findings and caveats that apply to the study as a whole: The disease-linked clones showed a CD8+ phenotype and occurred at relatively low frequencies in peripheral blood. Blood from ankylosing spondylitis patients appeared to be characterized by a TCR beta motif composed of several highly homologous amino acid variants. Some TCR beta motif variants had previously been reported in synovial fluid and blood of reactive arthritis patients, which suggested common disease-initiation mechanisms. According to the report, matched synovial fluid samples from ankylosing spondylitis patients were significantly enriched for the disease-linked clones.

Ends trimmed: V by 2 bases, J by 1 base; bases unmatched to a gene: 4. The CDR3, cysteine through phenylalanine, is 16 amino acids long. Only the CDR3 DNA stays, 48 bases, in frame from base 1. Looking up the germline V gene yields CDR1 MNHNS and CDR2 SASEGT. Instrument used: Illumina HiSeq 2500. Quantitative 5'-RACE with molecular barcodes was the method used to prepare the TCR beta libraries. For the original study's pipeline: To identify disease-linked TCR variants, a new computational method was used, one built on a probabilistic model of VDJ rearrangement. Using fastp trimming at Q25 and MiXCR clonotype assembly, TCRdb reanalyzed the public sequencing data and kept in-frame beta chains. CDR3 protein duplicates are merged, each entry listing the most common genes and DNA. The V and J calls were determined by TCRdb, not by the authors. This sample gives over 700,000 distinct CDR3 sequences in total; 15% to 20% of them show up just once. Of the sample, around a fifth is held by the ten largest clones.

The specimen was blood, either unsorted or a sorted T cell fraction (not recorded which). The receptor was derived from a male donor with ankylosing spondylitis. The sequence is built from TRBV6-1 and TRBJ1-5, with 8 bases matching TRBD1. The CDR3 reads CASSEYRGISNQPQHF. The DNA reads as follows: TGTGCCAGCAGTGAATACAGGGGGATAAGCAATCAGCCCCAGCATTTT.